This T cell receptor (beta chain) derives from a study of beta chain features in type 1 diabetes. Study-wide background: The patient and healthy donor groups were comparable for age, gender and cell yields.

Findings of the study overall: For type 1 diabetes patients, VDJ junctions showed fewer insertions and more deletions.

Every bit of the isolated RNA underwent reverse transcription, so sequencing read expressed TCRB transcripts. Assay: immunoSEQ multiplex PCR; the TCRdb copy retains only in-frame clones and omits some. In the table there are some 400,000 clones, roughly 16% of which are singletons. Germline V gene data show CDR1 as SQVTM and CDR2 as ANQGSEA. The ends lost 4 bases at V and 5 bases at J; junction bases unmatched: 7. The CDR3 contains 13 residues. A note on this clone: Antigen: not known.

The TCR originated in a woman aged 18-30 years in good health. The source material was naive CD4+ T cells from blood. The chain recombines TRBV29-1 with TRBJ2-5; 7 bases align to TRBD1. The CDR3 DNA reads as TGCAGCGTTGGAGGGGGCTTTGTGGAGACCCAGTACTTC. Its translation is CSVGGGFVETQYF.